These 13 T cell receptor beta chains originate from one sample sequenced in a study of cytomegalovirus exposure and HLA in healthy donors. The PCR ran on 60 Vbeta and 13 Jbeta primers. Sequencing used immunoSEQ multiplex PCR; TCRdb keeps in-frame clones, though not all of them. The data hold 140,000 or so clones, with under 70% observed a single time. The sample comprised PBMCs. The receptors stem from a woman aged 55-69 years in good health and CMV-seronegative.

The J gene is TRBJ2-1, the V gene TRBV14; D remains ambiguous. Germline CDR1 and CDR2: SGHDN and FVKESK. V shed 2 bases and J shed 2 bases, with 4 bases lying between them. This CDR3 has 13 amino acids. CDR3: CASSQLAYNEQFF. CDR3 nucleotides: TGTGCCAGCAGCCAACTAGCCTACAATGAGCAGTTCTTC.

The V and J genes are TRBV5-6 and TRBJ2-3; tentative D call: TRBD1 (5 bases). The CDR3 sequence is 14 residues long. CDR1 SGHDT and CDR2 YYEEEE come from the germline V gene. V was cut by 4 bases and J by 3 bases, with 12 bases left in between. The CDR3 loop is CASSIRSGTDTQYF. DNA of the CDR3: TGTGCCAGCAGCATCCGCTCAGGGACAGATACGCAGTATTTT.

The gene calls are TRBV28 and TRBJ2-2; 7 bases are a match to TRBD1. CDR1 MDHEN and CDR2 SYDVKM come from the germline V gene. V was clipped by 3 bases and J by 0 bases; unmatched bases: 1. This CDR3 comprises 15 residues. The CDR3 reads CASSFRGSNTGELFF. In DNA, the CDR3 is TGTGCCAGCAGTTTCAGGGGGTCGAACACCGGGGAGCTGTTTTTT.

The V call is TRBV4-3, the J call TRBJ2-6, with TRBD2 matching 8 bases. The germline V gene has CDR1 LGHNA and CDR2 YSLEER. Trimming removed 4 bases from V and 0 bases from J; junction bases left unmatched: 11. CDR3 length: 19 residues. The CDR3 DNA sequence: TGCGCCAGCAGCCGCACAACCGGGGGGGCAGGCTCTGGGGCCAACGTCCTGACTTTC. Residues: CASSRTTGGAGSGANVLTF.

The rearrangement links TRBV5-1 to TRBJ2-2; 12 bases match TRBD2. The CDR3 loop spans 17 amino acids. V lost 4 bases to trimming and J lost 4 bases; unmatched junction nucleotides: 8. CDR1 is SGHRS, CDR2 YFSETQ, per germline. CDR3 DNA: TGCGCCAGCAGCCCAAGGACTAGCGGGGCCGGCACCGGGGAGCTGTTTTTT. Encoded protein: CASSPRTSGAGTGELFF.

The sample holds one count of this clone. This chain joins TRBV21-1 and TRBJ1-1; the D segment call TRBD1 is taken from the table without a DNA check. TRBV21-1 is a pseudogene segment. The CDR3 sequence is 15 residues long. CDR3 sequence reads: CASSNLRGRGTEAFF. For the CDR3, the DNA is TGTGCCAGCAGCAATTTAAGGGGGCGAGGGACTGAAGCTTTCTTT.

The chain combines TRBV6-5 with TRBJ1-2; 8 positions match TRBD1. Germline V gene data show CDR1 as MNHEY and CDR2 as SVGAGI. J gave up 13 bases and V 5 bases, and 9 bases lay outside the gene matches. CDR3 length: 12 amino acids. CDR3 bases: TGTGCCAGCAGTCCTTCCAGGGGGCAAAGCACCTTC. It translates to CASSPSRGQSTF.

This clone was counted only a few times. The CDR3 bases are TGCGCCAGCAGTGAGAACTCAGGGGGCAGTTCACCCCTCCACTTT. Translating it yields CASSENSGGSSPLHF. The V call is TRBV10-2, the J call TRBJ1-6, with 8 bases that match TRBD1. The germline CDR1 and CDR2 sequences are WSHSY and SAAADI. The CDR3 runs 15 residues. J lost 9 bases, V lost 2 bases, and 6 bases had no gene match.

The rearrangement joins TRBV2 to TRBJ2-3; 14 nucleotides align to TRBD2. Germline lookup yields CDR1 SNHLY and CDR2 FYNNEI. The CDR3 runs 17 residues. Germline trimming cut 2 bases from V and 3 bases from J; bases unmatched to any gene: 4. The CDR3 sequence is CASSERTSGRRTDTQYF. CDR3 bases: TGTGCCAGCAGTGAAAGGACTAGCGGGAGGAGGACAGATACGCAGTATTTT.

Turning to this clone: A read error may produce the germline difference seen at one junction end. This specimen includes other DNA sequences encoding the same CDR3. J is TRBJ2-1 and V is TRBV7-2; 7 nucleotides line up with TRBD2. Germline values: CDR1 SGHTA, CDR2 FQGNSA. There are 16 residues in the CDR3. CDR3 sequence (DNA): TGTGCTAGCAGCTTAGCCGCAGCGGGGATCTACAATGAGCAGTTCTTC. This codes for CASSLAAAGIYNEQFF.

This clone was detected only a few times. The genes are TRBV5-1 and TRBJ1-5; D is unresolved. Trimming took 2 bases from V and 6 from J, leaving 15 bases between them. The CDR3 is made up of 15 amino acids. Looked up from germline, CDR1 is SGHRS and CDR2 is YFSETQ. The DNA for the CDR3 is TGCGCCAGCAGCTTAACCCCGGGGATACCTCAGCCCCAGCATTTT. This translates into CASSLTPGIPQPQHF.

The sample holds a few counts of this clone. The CDR3, as DNA: TGTGCCAGCAGCGGACAGGGCAGGTACAATGAGCAGTTCTTC. This gives the protein CASSGQGRYNEQFF. This sequence joins TRBV21-1 and TRBJ2-1; the table names TRBD1, a call not compared with the DNA. TRBV21-1 constitutes a pseudogene. The CDR3 has 14 residues.

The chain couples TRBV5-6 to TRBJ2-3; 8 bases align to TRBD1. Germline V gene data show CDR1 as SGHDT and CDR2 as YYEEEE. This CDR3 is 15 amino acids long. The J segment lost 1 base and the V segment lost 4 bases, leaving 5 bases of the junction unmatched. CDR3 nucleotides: TGTGCCAGCAGCGGGGGACAGGCGGGCACAGATACGCAGTATTTT. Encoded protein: CASSGGQAGTDTQYF.